This T cell receptor beta chain came from a study of cytomegalovirus exposure and HLA in healthy donors. General study findings and limits: Links to common viral pathogens appeared, in a later analysis, for several of the most significant clusters. Immune exposure information comprised only CMV serostatus. V- and J-gene trimming in TCR beta was tied to a missense DCLRE1C variant by an analysis performed later. A later examination showed that TCR association rates differed by HLA locus, with DRB1 most and HLA-C fewest.

Trimming removed 0 bases from V and 2 bases from J; junction bases left unmatched: 10. Per germline, CDR1 SGDLS and CDR2 YYNGEE. This CDR3 has 18 residues. A word on this clone: Its antigen remains unknown.

The PCR employed 60 Vbeta primers together with 13 Jbeta primers. Sequencing was performed with immunoSEQ multiplex PCR; in TCRdb, only in-frame clones are kept and a portion is missing. The table has about 120,000 clones, about 74% seen once. The chain joins TRBV9 to TRBJ2-1, with 8 nucleotides matching TRBD2. The sequenced sample was PBMCs. This sequence originates from a woman in her 40s in good health and CMV-seropositive. CDR3 in amino acids: CASSVGPTGAGAYNEQFF. CDR3 sequence (DNA): TGTGCCAGCAGCGTAGGGCCCACTGGAGCGGGAGCCTACAATGAGCAGTTCTTC.